This T cell receptor (beta chain) was obtained from a study of a mutant IDH1 vaccine in newly diagnosed glioma. Study in general: Vaccination began 4-6 weeks post radiotherapy alone, or with temozolomide cycles. Pretreatment consisted of radiotherapy, temozolomide, or both, with most receiving both.

Study-level points and caveats: Apparently, pseudoprogression bore no relation to changes among the top peripheral T cell clonotypes.

TCRdb keeps only in-frame clones here, not all; method: immunoSEQ multiplex PCR. This sample yields around 61,000 clones, of which 60% to 80% are seen a single time; roughly 5.3% belongs to the top ten. Between the trimmed V and J ends, which lost 7 bases and 10 bases, there was a span of 14 bases. Germline V gene lookup returns CDR1 MDHEN and CDR2 SYDVKM. There are 12 residues in the CDR3. As to this clone: Antigen specificity is unknown.

The time point was: week 47, end of study. A single vaccine dose contained 300 ug of mutant IDH1 20-mer peptide, and topical imiquimod was used with it. The sequencing used PBMCs, collected from a glioma patient whose treatment included an IDH1 peptide vaccine. The clonotype originates from a man over 45 with glioma. The chain carries TRBV28 and TRBJ2-1, with D perhaps matching TRBD1 or TRBD2 (5 bases each). CDR3 in DNA: TGTGCCAGCACCACTCCGGGACGGGAGCAGTTCTTC. Translated: CASTTPGREQFF.